The 18 T cell receptor beta chains below come from one sample, sequenced in a study of blood T cell repertoires in COVID-19. Data came from immunoSEQ multiplex PCR; TCRdb stores just in-frame clones and leaves some out. The sample lists a few hundred thousand clones, around 91% occurring once. The sample comprised PBMCs or T cells enriched from blood (not recorded which). All receptors come from a woman aged 18-30 years who had recovered from COVID-19.

This clone was seen a handful of times. V gene TRBV5-4 combines with J gene TRBJ1-6, with D hard to call. The CDR3 sequence is 17 residues long. From germline, CDR1 is SGHNT and CDR2 YYREEE (reference sequence). V lost 0 bases and J lost 0, with 10 bases in between. The CDR3 here is CASSLGGARSYNSPLHF. CDR3 coding DNA: TGTGCCAGCAGCTTGGGCGGAGCCCGCTCCTATAATTCACCCCTCCACTTT.

The chain carries TRBV11-1 and TRBJ1-2, with a weak D call TRBD1 (5 bases). The CDR3 is 14 amino acids. Germline V gene sequence: CDR1 SGHAT, CDR2 FQDESV (reference sequence). V lost 5 bases and J lost 2, with 12 bases in between. The CDR3 sequence: CASSPVQANYGYTF. In DNA form, the CDR3 reads TGTGCCAGCAGCCCCGTACAGGCGAACTATGGCTACACCTTC.

V usage is TRBV12-3 or TRBV12-4 and J usage is TRBJ2-7; 7 bases map to TRBD2. The CDR3 length is 13 residues. J gave up 3 bases and V 7 bases, and 6 bases lay outside the gene matches. In nucleotides, the CDR3 is TGTGCCAGCACTAAGACGGGGGGCTACGAGCAGTACTTC. This translates into CASTKTGGYEQYF.

The chain is built from TRBV3-1 (or the pseudogene TRBV3-2) and TRBJ2-1; maybe TRBD1 (7 bases). V lost 4 bases and J 7 bases, leaving 20 bases between the germline ends. The CDR3 spans 16 residues. Per germline, CDR1 LGHDT and CDR2 YNNKEL (reference sequence). Here the CDR3 reads CASSRLDRRGLNEQFF. The CDR3 nucleotides read TGTGCCAGCAGCCGCCTGGACAGGCGGGGTCTGAATGAGCAGTTCTTC.

This rearrangement joins TRBV19 to TRBJ2-5, with 7 bases that match TRBD2. CDR1 and CDR2 (germline): LNHDA, SQIVND (reference sequence). V was pared by 5 bases and J by 5 bases, with 11 bases of the junction left unmatched. The CDR3 has 15 residues. For the CDR3, the DNA is TGTGCCAGTAGTCCAGGCGGACTAGATAGTGAGACCCAGTACTTC. Translation: CASSPGGLDSETQYF.

The sample holds a few counts of this clone. This chain uses TRBV19 with TRBJ1-1; 8 positions match TRBD1. After removal of 5 bases from V and 1 base from J, the junction contained 9 bases not matched to a gene. The CDR3 covers 16 residues. Germline V CDR1 and CDR2: LNHDA, SQIVND (reference sequence). In DNA, the CDR3 is TGTGCCAGTAGTGCCGAACAGGGGGGTTGGAACACTGAAGCTTTCTTT. This translates into CASSAEQGGWNTEAFF.

The J gene is TRBJ2-1, the V gene TRBV20-1; possibly TRBD2 for D (6 bases). CDR1 DFQATT and CDR2 SNEGSKA come from the germline V gene (reference sequence). The CDR3 has 9 amino acids. The CDR3 DNA is TGCGGGGACTCCAATGAGCAGTTCTTC. Translation: CGDSNEQFF.

The chain carries TRBV5-6 and TRBJ1-1, with D tentatively TRBD1 (6 bases). The CDR3 length is 15 residues. The V end was cut by 0 bases, the J end by 6 bases, with 15 bases between. Germline lookup yields CDR1 SGHDT and CDR2 YYEEEE. CDR3 in DNA: TGTGCCAGCAGCTTGGGGGGGCGCAGGGCCGCTGAAGCTTTCTTT. This sequence encodes CASSLGGRRAAEAFF. The variable domain in full, completed from reference TRBV5-6 and TRBJ1-1, reads DAGVTQSPTHLIKTRGQQVTLRCSPKSGHDTVSWYQQALGQGPQFIFQYYEEEERQRGNFPDRFSGHQFPNYSSELNVNALLLGDSALYLCASSLGGRRAAEAFFGQGTRLTVV.

The chain recombines TRBV28 with TRBJ2-1; 10 nucleotides line up with TRBD1. CDR3 length equals 16 residues. V was pared by 3 bases and J by 9 bases, with 11 bases of the junction left unmatched. Germline assignment: CDR1 MDHEN and CDR2 SYDVKM. CDR3 in DNA: TGTGCCAGCAGTTTTCGGGGACAGGGGTGGCTGGGTGAGCAGTTCTTC. Translated, it gives CASSFRGQGWLGEQFF.

This clone was seen just once. This chain links TRBV19 with TRBJ2-1, with D possibly matching TRBD1 (5 bases). This CDR3 contains 13 residues. V lost 2 bases to trimming and J lost 8 bases, with 10 bases between them. Germline-derived CDR1 and CDR2 are LNHDA and SQIVND (reference sequence). This CDR3 reads CASSIQGRDEQFF. Here the CDR3 DNA reads TGTGCCAGTAGTATACAGGGTCGGGATGAGCAGTTCTTC. The full variable domain, with the rest looked up from reference TRBV19 and TRBJ2-1, is DGGITQSPKYLFRKEGQNVTLSCEQNLNHDAMYWYRQDPGQGLRLIYYSQIVNDFQKGDIAEGYSVSREKKESFPLTVTSAQKNPTAFYLCASSIQGRDEQFFGPGTRLTVL.

The chain recombines TRBV6-5 with TRBJ1-1; the match to TRBD1 covers 8 bases. CDR3 size: 15 residues. Germline lookup yields CDR1 MNHEY and CDR2 SVGAGI. The V gene end was trimmed by 8 bases and the J gene end by 0 bases; junction bases not matched to a gene: 8. The CDR3 here is CASSPRGRMNTEAFF. The CDR3 DNA reads TGTGCCAGCTCTCCCAGGGGGCGGATGAACACTGAAGCTTTCTTT.

This chain links TRBV5-1 with TRBJ2-5; possibly TRBD1 for D (5 bases). The CDR3 runs 15 residues. Trimming left V 1 base short and J 3 bases short, with 13 bases between. Germline CDR1 is SGHRS and CDR2 is YFSETQ. CDR3 in amino acids: CASSLFSQGEETQYF. The CDR3 nucleotides are TGCGCCAGCAGCTTGTTTTCCCAGGGCGAAGAGACCCAGTACTTC.

The chain has TRBV25-1 and TRBJ2-5; a possible D gene is TRBD2 (7 bases). This CDR3 is built from 14 residues. The germline V gene encodes CDR1 MGHDK and CDR2 SYGVNS. Trimming shortened V by 5 bases and J by 5 bases, and 15 bases separated the two germline ends. CDR3: CASSLEGGRETQYF. CDR3 nucleotides: TGTGCCAGCAGTCTCGAGGGGGGGCGTGAGACCCAGTACTTC.

The chain recombines TRBV12-5 with TRBJ2-5; TRBD2 agrees at 12 bases. J was trimmed by 5 bases and V by 5 bases; bases with no gene match: 18. This CDR3 spans 19 amino acids. Germline V CDR1 and CDR2: LGHNT, FRNRAP. CDR3 protein: CASGPEVRLAGGLLETQYF. The CDR3 DNA sequence: TGTGCTAGTGGTCCTGAGGTCCGGCTAGCGGGGGGGTTGCTGGAGACCCAGTACTTC.

In this sample, this clone turned up a few times. V usage is TRBV2 and J usage is TRBJ1-2; tentatively, D is TRBD1 (5 bases). CDR1 and CDR2 (germline): SNHLY, FYNNEI. This CDR3 comprises 13 residues. V was trimmed by 4 bases and J by 5 bases, leaving 11 bases between them. The CDR3 DNA reads TGTGCCAGCAGTGGGACAATGGATTATGGCTACACCTTC. Its protein is CASSGTMDYGYTF.

The gene calls are TRBV4-1 and TRBJ1-1, with 11 positions matching TRBD1. The CDR3 length is 20 residues. The ends lost 0 bases at V and 0 bases at J; junction bases unmatched: 12. Germline V gives CDR1 MGHRA, CDR2 YSYEKL. The CDR3 sequence: CASSQDRGTGGTDMNTEAFF. CDR3 DNA sequence: TGCGCCAGCAGCCAAGATCGGGGGACAGGGGGTACGGATATGAACACTGAAGCTTTCTTT.

The chain couples TRBV19 to TRBJ1-5; D remains unclear. Germline V CDR1 and CDR2: LNHDA, SQIVND (reference sequence). V lost 6 bases, J lost 0 bases, and 9 bases lay in between. The CDR3 extends over 14 amino acids. CDR3 nucleotide sequence: TGTGCCAGTAGGCGAATTTATAGCAATCAGCCCCAGCATTTT. Encoded protein: CASRRIYSNQPQHF.

The genes are TRBV29-1 and TRBJ2-5, with 7 bases aligning to TRBD1. Trimming took 8 bases from V and 4 from J; bases not matched to a gene: 13. The CDR3 is 14 residues long. Germline lookup yields CDR1 SQVTM and CDR2 ANQGSEA. CDR3 in DNA: TGCAGCCTCCGACAGGGTGAATCAAGAGAGACCCAGTACTTC. Translation: CSLRQGESRETQYF.